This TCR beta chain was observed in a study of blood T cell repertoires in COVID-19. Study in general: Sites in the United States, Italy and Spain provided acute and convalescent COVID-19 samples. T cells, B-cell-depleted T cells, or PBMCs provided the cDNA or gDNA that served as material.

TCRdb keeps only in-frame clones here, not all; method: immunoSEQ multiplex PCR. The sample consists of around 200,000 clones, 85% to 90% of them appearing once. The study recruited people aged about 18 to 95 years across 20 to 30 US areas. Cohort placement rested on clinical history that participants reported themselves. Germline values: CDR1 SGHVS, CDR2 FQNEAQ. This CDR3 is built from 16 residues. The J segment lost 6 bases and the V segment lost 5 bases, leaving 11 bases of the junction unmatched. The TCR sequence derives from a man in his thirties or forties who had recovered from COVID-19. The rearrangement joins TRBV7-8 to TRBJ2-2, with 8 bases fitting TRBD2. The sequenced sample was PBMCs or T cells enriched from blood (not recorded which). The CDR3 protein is CASSRREGSPSGELFF. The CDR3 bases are TGTGCCAGCAGCCGACGGGAGGGTAGCCCCTCCGGGGAGCTGTTTTTT.